This T cell receptor beta chain was captured by sequencing in a study of siplizumab effects on memory and regulatory T cells. The study, taken as a whole, reports: Roughly 75-97% of proliferating CD4+ or CD8+ clones lacked an assignable naive or memory phenotype. Unstimulated subsets contained matches for only a minor fraction of alloreactive clones. Naive T cells looked more diverse than memory cells, and they looked like major contributors to the alloresponse. Fewer alloreactive sequences mapped to unstimulated CD4+ memory cells under siplizumab.

The method was immunoSEQ multiplex PCR; TCRdb's version includes in-frame clones alone and lacks a portion of them. The sample consists of 90,000 to 120,000 clones, roughly 92% of them appearing once. For this clone: As yet, its antigen is unknown.

Germline assignment: CDR1 SGHRS and CDR2 YFSETQ. The V end lost 8 bases, the J end lost 1 base, and 9 bases lay between the germline ends. The CDR3 contains 13 residues. The sequence derives from a human donor in good health. The chain carries TRBV5-1 and TRBJ1-4; D is unclear. The sequencing sample was made of Tregs sorted from blood. For the CDR3, the DNA is TGCGCCAGTTGTTTGGTAACTAATGAAAAACTGTTTTTT. It encodes CASCLVTNEKLFF.